One and the same sample provided the 10 T cell receptor beta chains below, sequenced in a study of CD8+CD57+ T cells in acquired aplastic anemia. The template for TCR beta VDJ and CDR3 sequence profiling was genomic DNA. MiXCR was run by TCRdb on the reads, yielding one entry per CDR3 protein. The data contain about 200,000 distinct CDR3 sequences, 30% to 40% of them singletons. The sequenced sample consisted of sorted CD4+, CD8+, or CD8+CD57+ T cells (not recorded which) from PBMCs. The receptors were sampled from a human donor in good health, serving as a control.

The rearrangement uses TRBV29-1 and TRBJ1-2; unclear D gene. CDR3 length: 13 amino acids. With 3 bases removed from V and 0 bases from J, the gap between germline ends came to 8 bases. CDR1 SQVTM and CDR2 ANQGSEA come from the germline V gene. DNA of the CDR3: TGCAGCGTTGACTTCGGGCCTAACTATGGCTACACCTTC. Translated, it gives CSVDFGPNYGYTF.

This sequence joins TRBV18 and TRBJ1-1; 7 nucleotides match TRBD1. This CDR3 spans 16 amino acids. V dropped 3 bases and J dropped 10; count of bases not matched to a gene: 17. The germline V gene has CDR1 KGHSH and CDR2 LQKENI. The CDR3 reads CASSPQENRGEGRAFF. CDR3 nucleotides: TGTGCCAGCTCACCTCAGGAAAACAGGGGAGAGGGTCGAGCTTTCTTT.

This clonotype was recorded a few times. A much larger clone differs from this one at a single base, so this may be a read error. J is TRBJ2-1 and V is TRBV12-3 or TRBV12-4; D is undetermined. This CDR3 is 15 amino acids long. V was shortened by 1 base and J by 0 bases, with 7 bases between the two germline ends. Here the CDR3 reads CASSLEASSYNEQFF. The DNA of the CDR3 is TGTGCCAGCAGTTTAGAGGCGAGCTCCTACAATGAGCAGTTCTTC.

The chain recombines TRBV24-1 with TRBJ2-1; TRBD1 aligns across 8 bases. The CDR3 sequence is 17 residues long. Per the germline V gene, CDR1 is KGHDR and CDR2 is SFDVKD. Losses at the gene ends were 11 bases for V and 2 bases for J; bases not matched to a gene: 16. The CDR3 sequence: CAIGQALGTGTYNEQFF. Here the CDR3 DNA reads TGTGCCATCGGACAGGCCCTCGGGACAGGTACCTACAATGAGCAGTTCTTC.

The chain joins TRBV2 to TRBJ1-6; possibly TRBD1 for D (5 bases). The CDR3 is 13 residues long. Germline V lookup: CDR1 SNHLY, CDR2 FYNNEI. V was trimmed by 7 bases and J by 7 bases, leaving 11 bases between them. The CDR3 DNA is TGTGCCAGCAATCAGGGTCCCAATTCACCCCTCCACTTT. Amino acids: CASNQGPNSPLHF.

This clonotype was detected ten times or more. The CDR3 spells CASSTGPNYGYTF. CDR3 nucleotide sequence: TGCGCCAGCAGCACAGGACCCAACTATGGCTACACCTTC. The chain recombines TRBV5-1 with TRBJ1-2; D may be TRBD1 (5 bases). The germline V gene has CDR1 SGHRS and CDR2 YFSETQ. There are 13 residues in the CDR3. The germline V and J ends were trimmed by 4 bases and 2 bases, with 9 bases remaining between them.

This clonotype was observed at least ten times. The chain employs TRBV7-2 and TRBJ1-2; D is uncertain. The CDR3 is made up of 15 amino acids. Trimming removed 4 bases at V and 3 bases at J, with 15 bases between. Germline loops: CDR1 SGHTA, CDR2 FQGNSA. The CDR3 protein is CASSSVRGTYYGYTF. DNA of the CDR3: TGTGCCAGCAGCTCCGTTCGAGGCACCTACTATGGCTACACCTTC.

This clonotype was detected many times. The chain joins TRBV19 to TRBJ1-1; unclear D gene. The V end was cut by 7 bases, the J end by 2 bases, with 14 bases between. The CDR3 is made up of 14 amino acids. Germline CDR1 is LNHDA and CDR2 is SQIVND (reference sequence). CDR3 loop: CASTKSHVNTEAFF. CDR3 nucleotides: TGTGCCAGTACAAAGTCCCACGTCAACACTGAAGCTTTCTTT.

The CDR3 spells CASSLDGAIRLEKLFF. The CDR3 DNA is TGCGCCAGCAGCCTGGACGGAGCGATACGGCTCGAAAAACTGTTTTTT. V is TRBV4-1 and J is TRBJ1-4; no firm D call. V was cut by 4 bases and J by 8 bases, with 20 bases left in between. In germline, CDR1 is MGHRA, CDR2 YSYEKL. The CDR3 runs 16 residues.

This chain links TRBV9 with TRBJ2-3; weak D call: TRBD2 (6 bases). The V gene lost 3 bases and the J gene lost 5 bases, with 13 bases spanning the gap. CDR1 and CDR2 from the germline V gene are SGDLS and YYNGEE. This CDR3 has 14 residues. This CDR3 reads CASSGWDFLDTQYF. The DNA of the CDR3 is TGTGCCAGCAGCGGATGGGACTTTCTAGATACGCAGTATTTT.